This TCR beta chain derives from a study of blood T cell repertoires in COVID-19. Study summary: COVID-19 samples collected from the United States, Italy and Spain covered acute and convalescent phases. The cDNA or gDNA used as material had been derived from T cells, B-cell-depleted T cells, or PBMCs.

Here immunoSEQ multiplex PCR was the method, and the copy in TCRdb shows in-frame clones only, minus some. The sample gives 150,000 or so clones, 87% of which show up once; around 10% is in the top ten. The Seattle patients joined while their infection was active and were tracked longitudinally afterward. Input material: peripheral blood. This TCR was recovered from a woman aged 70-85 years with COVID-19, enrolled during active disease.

The CDR3: CAVSGTSGGHMAQYF. CDR3 bases: TGTGCCGTTTCCGGGACTAGCGGGGGGCACATGGCCCAGTACTTC. V and J are TRBV19 and TRBJ2-5; TRBD2 matches at 15 bases. CDR3 length: 15 amino acids. V lost 11 bases to trimming and J lost 9 bases; unmatched junction nucleotides: 13. In germline, CDR1 is LNHDA, CDR2 SQIVND (reference sequence). Full variable domain (remainder filled in from reference TRBV19 and TRBJ2-5): DGGITQSPKYLFRKEGQNVTLSCEQNLNHDAMYWYRQDPGQGLRLIYYSQIVNDFQKGDIAEGYSVSREKKESFPLTVTSAQKNPTAFYLCAVSGTSGGHMAQYFGPGTRLLVL.